Listed below are T cell receptor beta chains from one sample, sequenced in a study of early T cells in non-severe SARS-CoV-2 infection. MiXCR, applied by TCRdb to the 5' RACE reads, yields one record per CDR3 protein. The repertoire holds 30,000 to 45,000 distinct CDR3 sequences, with roughly 4% as singletons. The sequenced sample consisted of whole blood. The receptor source for this set is an adult who was a healthcare worker with PCR-confirmed SARS-CoV-2 infection or an uninfected control (not recorded which). CDR3s include the opening cysteine and the closing phenylalanine or tryptophan. A D gene is named only where the DNA matches it firmly. Clone size is stated in some rows and not others, as once, few, many or a class when expanded.

CDR3 length,D gene,clone size,J gene,V gene,CDR3 DNA,CDR3 protein
16,NA,NA,TRBJ1-4,TRBV12-3/TRBV12-4,TGTGCCAGCACCGCCGCGGGGGGGCGGACTAATGAAAAACTGTTTTTT,CASTAAGGRTNEKLFF
15,NA,many,TRBJ2-1,TRBV6-6,TGTGCCAGCAGGGGTCTAGAGAAATCCTACAATGAGCAGTTCTTC,CASRGLEKSYNEQFF
14,NA,few,TRBJ2-3,TRBV9,TGTGCCAGCAGCGTAGCTGTGACGCCAGATACGCAGTATTTT,CASSVAVTPDTQYF
15,NA,many,TRBJ2-6,TRBV28,TGTGCCAGCAGAGGATGGAACTCTGGGGCCAACGTCCTGACTTTC,CASRGWNSGANVLTF
16,TRBD2,NA,TRBJ2-1,TRBV4-1,TGCGCCAGCAGCCAATTGGGGGCGGGAGGGCCCTATGAGCAGTTCTTC,CASSQLGAGGPYEQFF
13,NA,many,TRBJ1-6,TRBV5-1,TGCGCCAGCAGCTTGGACAGAAATTCACCCCTCCACTTT,CASSLDRNSPLHF
17,TRBD2,many,TRBJ2-3,TRBV12-3/TRBV12-4,TGTGCCAGCAGTTATCAGACTAGCGGGAGGGCCGCAGATACGCAGTATTTT,CASSYQTSGRAADTQYF
16,TRBD2,many,TRBJ2-3,TRBV10-3,TGTGCCATCAGTGAGGCTAGCGGGAGGAGCACAGATACGCAGTATTTT,CAISEASGRSTDTQYF
13,NA,few,TRBJ2-3,TRBV7-9,TGTGCCAGCAGCCACTCTAGCACAGATACGCAGTATTTT,CASSHSSTDTQYF
16,TRBD1,many,TRBJ2-3,TRBV6-6,TGTGCCAGCAGTCATGGACAGGGGGGACGCACAGATACGCAGTATTTT,CASSHGQGGRTDTQYF
14,NA,many,TRBJ1-2,TRBV27,TGTGCCAGCACCCGCCTCGGACAGAACTATGGCTACACCTTC,CASTRLGQNYGYTF
16,TRBD1,many,TRBJ2-5,TRBV12-3/TRBV12-4,TGTGCCAGCTCTGGGTGGGCAGGACAGGTGGCCCCGACCCAGTACTTC,CASSGWAGQVAPTQYF
14,TRBD1,many,TRBJ1-2,TRBV4-3,TGCGCCAGCAGCCCGACAGGGTCCTACTATGGCTACACCTTC,CASSPTGSYYGYTF
15,NA,many,TRBJ1-4,TRBV29-1,TGCAGCGTTGAAGATCGGGTGGAGGCAGGTGAAAAACTGTTTTTT,CSVEDRVEAGEKLFF
12,NA,many,TRBJ2-7,TRBV12-3/TRBV12-4,TGTGCCAGCAGTTTAGGATACTACGAGCAGTACTTC,CASSLGYYEQYF
14,TRBD2,many,TRBJ2-1,TRBV24-1,TGTGCCACCAGTGACCCTAGCGGGAGCGATGAGCAGTTCTTC,CATSDPSGSDEQFF
13,NA,NA,TRBJ1-1,TRBV7-2,TGTGCCAGCAGCCCAACAAGGAACACTGAAGCTTTCTTT,CASSPTRNTEAFF
13,NA,many,TRBJ1-6,TRBV9,TGTGCCAGCAGCGTTTTAGGCGTAGGGGACCTCCACTTT,CASSVLGVGDLHF
14,TRBD2,many,TRBJ2-7,TRBV20-1,TGCAGTGCTCCGTTGAACAGCGGGATCAACGAGCAGTACTTC,CSAPLNSGINEQYF
15,NA,many,TRBJ2-1,TRBV18,TGTGCCAGCTCACCACCAGGACGGGTTATTGATCAGCAGTTCTTC,CASSPPGRVIDQQFF
15,TRBD1,many,TRBJ2-7,TRBV20-1,TGCAGTGCTAGATCGCGGGACAGGGGCCATGGGGAGCAGTACTTC,CSARSRDRGHGEQYF
11,NA,many,TRBJ1-2,TRBV6-5,TGTGCCAGCAGTGGAAACTATGGCTACACCTTC,CASSGNYGYTF
12,NA,few,TRBJ2-3,TRBV9,TGTGCCAGCAGCCCTCACACAGATACGCAGTATTTT,CASSPHTDTQYF
13,NA,many,TRBJ2-3,TRBV14,TGTGCCAGCAGCCAAGATCTCGGAGATACGCAGTATTTT,CASSQDLGDTQYF
13,NA,many,TRBJ2-7,TRBV12-3/TRBV12-4,TGTGCCAGCAGTCCTAAGACCATCTACGAGCAGTACTTC,CASSPKTIYEQYF
17,TRBD2,many,TRBJ2-2,TRBV20-1,TGCAGTGCAACCGGGACTAGCGGGCCCCCGTTCACCGGGGAGCTGTTTTTT,CSATGTSGPPFTGELFF
16,TRBD2,many,TRBJ2-3,TRBV5-1,TGCGCCAGCAGCGGAGGGACTAGCGGAAAAACAGATACGCAGTATTTT,CASSGGTSGKTDTQYF
8,NA,many,TRBJ2-1,TRBV2,TGTGCCAGCAGTGAAGGTCGCTTC,CASSEGRF
15,NA,many,TRBJ1-2,TRBV6-5,TGTGCCAGCCTCCGAGGCACGGGGTTTAACGGTGGCTACACCTTC,CASLRGTGFNGGYTF
19,TRBD1,many,TRBJ1-5,TRBV4-3,TGCGCCAGCAGCCAGAAAAACTTGACAGGGAGGGCTAGCAATCAGCCCCAGCATTTT,CASSQKNLTGRASNQPQHF
14,NA,few,TRBJ2-1,TRBV11-2,TGTGCCAGCAGCTTAGATCGTTTCGGGGATGAGCAGTTCTTC,CASSLDRFGDEQFF
18,TRBD1,few,TRBJ2-3,TRBV7-6,TGTGCCAGCAGCTTAGATAACCCGGGACAGTTCGACGCAGATACGCAGTATTTT,CASSLDNPGQFDADTQYF
15,NA,many,TRBJ1-1,TRBV20-1,TGCAGTGCTAGTCGGAGGCGGGGGCGAGACACTGAAGCTTTCTTT,CSASRRRGRDTEAFF
16,TRBD2,once,TRBJ2-3,TRBV6-2/TRBV6-3,TGTGCCAGCAGTTGGGCCCAAGCGGGAGACATAGATACGCAGTATTTT,CASSWAQAGDIDTQYF
13,NA,many,TRBJ2-2,TRBV29-1,TGCAGCGTTCTAGCGCTCGATCCCGGGGAGCTGTTTTTT,CSVLALDPGELFF
16,NA,NA,TRBJ2-3,TRBV12-3/TRBV12-4,TGTGCCAGCAGTTTGTCCGGGCGCTTGGGGGTGGATACGCAGTATTTT,CASSLSGRLGVDTQYF
13,NA,many,TRBJ1-1,TRBV6-2/TRBV6-3,TGTGCCAGCATCCCGGGGGTGAACACTGAAGCTTTCTTT,CASIPGVNTEAFF